This T cell receptor (beta chain) was sequenced during a study of shared clonotypes between healthy human individuals. Findings and caveats of the study: Against clonotypes common to all four donors, non-shared ones had lower generation probabilities.

Every one of the donors was a Caucasian adult that lived in Nashville, Tennessee. Negatively enriched CD4+ T cells were divided by CD45RA into naive and memory. In the case of this clone: Its antigen is still unknown.

Data came from immunoSEQ multiplex PCR; TCRdb stores just in-frame clones and leaves some out. The sample records over a million clones, about 80% being singletons. CDR3 length: 15 amino acids. Germline V gene lookup returns CDR1 KGHSH and CDR2 LQKENI. V was trimmed by 3 bases and J by 5 bases, leaving 16 bases between them. The TCR comes from a man younger than 35 in good health. Some clones in this sample may be carry-over from other donors' samples. The rearrangement uses TRBV18 and TRBJ1-1; the D is unclear. Input material: memory CD4+ T cells from PBMCs. Subset meaning: CD45RA-negative fraction. The CDR3 coding sequence is TGTGCCAGCTCACCTTGGAATGGGGTTAGTACTGAAGCTTTCTTT. Its translation: CASSPWNGVSTEAFF. The variable domain in full, completed from reference TRBV18 and TRBJ1-1, reads NAGVMQNPRHLVRRRGQEARLRCSPMKGHSHVYWYRQLPEEGLKFMVYLQKENIIDESGMPKERFSAEFPKEGPSILRIQQVVRGDSAAYFCASSPWNGVSTEAFFGQGTRLTVV.